The rows below give T cell receptor beta chains drawn from one sample of a study of cytomegalovirus exposure and HLA in healthy donors. This table comes from immunoSEQ multiplex PCR, and its TCRdb copy is limited to in-frame clones, with some not included. The sample carries around 170,000 clones, around four fifths recorded once. Sequencing used PBMCs. Receptors originate from a woman under 30 in good health and CMV-seronegative. Both conserved end residues are part of each CDR3. Each record gives: clone size, D gene, V gene, J gene, CDR3 DNA, CDR3 protein. A D gene is named only where the DNA matches it firmly. Expanded clones get a size class; other rows say once, few or many, or leave the size out.

clone size: NA
D gene: TRBD2
V gene: TRBV7-4
J gene: TRBJ2-7
CDR3 DNA: TGTGCCAGCAGCCGGGGGACTAGCGTAACCTACGAGCAGTACTTC
CDR3 protein: CASSRGTSVTYEQYF

clone size: NA
D gene: NA
V gene: TRBV10-3
J gene: TRBJ2-2
CDR3 DNA: TGTGCCATCCTTGGGGCGGATAACACCGGGGAGCTGTTTTTT
CDR3 protein: CAILGADNTGELFF

clone size: NA
D gene: NA
V gene: TRBV9
J gene: TRBJ1-2
CDR3 DNA: TGTGCCAGCAGCGTAGAGGACAGAACTAACTATGGCTACACCTTC
CDR3 protein: CASSVEDRTNYGYTF

clone size: NA
D gene: NA
V gene: TRBV9
J gene: TRBJ2-4
CDR3 DNA: TGTGCCAGCAGCCCTACGGACAAGTGGATTCAGTACTTC
CDR3 protein: CASSPTDKWIQYF

clone size: once
D gene: TRBD1
V gene: TRBV7-9
J gene: TRBJ2-7
CDR3 DNA: TGTGCCAGCAGCAATACAGGGGTTTACGAGCAGTACTTC
CDR3 protein: CASSNTGVYEQYF

clone size: NA
D gene: NA
V gene: TRBV5-1
J gene: TRBJ2-3
CDR3 DNA: TGCGCCAGCAGCTTGTTGGTCGGGACAGATACGCAGTATTTT
CDR3 protein: CASSLLVGTDTQYF

clone size: NA
D gene: TRBD1
V gene: TRBV6-4
J gene: TRBJ2-1
CDR3 DNA: TGTGCCAGCAGCCCGACAGGGTTCAATGAGCAGTTCTTC
CDR3 protein: CASSPTGFNEQFF

clone size: NA
D gene: TRBD2
V gene: TRBV30
J gene: TRBJ2-3
CDR3 DNA: TGTGCCTGGAGGCCCCTAGCGGGTGCAGATACGCAGTATTTT
CDR3 protein: CAWRPLAGADTQYF

clone size: NA
D gene: NA
V gene: TRBV12-5
J gene: TRBJ2-5
CDR3 DNA: TGTGCTAGTGGTTTGGGGGGCCGAGAGACCCAGTACTTC
CDR3 protein: CASGLGGRETQYF

clone size: NA
D gene: NA
V gene: TRBV4-2
J gene: TRBJ2-7
CDR3 DNA: TGTGCCAGCAGCCAAGAAGTAGGGGGGGGGTTTTACGAGCAGTACTTC
CDR3 protein: CASSQEVGGGFYEQYF

clone size: few
D gene: TRBD2
V gene: TRBV10-3
J gene: TRBJ2-7
CDR3 DNA: TGTGCCATCAGTGAGTCAGCGGGGGAACCGTCCTACGAGCAGTACTTC
CDR3 protein: CAISESAGEPSYEQYF

clone size: NA
D gene: TRBD1
V gene: TRBV5-1
J gene: TRBJ2-5
CDR3 DNA: TGCGCCAGCAGCCGGACAGGGGATGGTGAGACCCAGTACTTC
CDR3 protein: CASSRTGDGETQYF

clone size: few
D gene: NA
V gene: TRBV19
J gene: TRBJ2-5
CDR3 DNA: TGTGCCAGTACTCCCAGAGGACAAGAGACCCAGTACTTC
CDR3 protein: CASTPRGQETQYF

clone size: NA
D gene: NA
V gene: TRBV6-5
J gene: TRBJ1-4
CDR3 DNA: TGTGCCAGCAGTTTATCGGTCGTTAATGAAAAACTGTTTTTT
CDR3 protein: CASSLSVVNEKLFF

clone size: NA
D gene: TRBD2
V gene: TRBV30
J gene: TRBJ2-7
CDR3 DNA: TGTGCCTGGAGTGTGGGAGGGAGGGCCAAAGGCGACGAGCAGTACTTC
CDR3 protein: CAWSVGGRAKGDEQYF

clone size: NA
D gene: NA
V gene: TRBV7-2
J gene: TRBJ1-6
CDR3 DNA: TGTGCCAGCAGCTCAAATAAGGACAGCTTAGCCCTCCACTTT
CDR3 protein: CASSSNKDSLALHF

clone size: NA
D gene: TRBD1
V gene: TRBV6-5
J gene: TRBJ1-1
CDR3 DNA: TGTGCCAGCAGTTACCCGGGACAGGGTTCCACTGAAGCTTTCTTT
CDR3 protein: CASSYPGQGSTEAFF

clone size: NA
D gene: TRBD2
V gene: TRBV10-1
J gene: TRBJ2-7
CDR3 DNA: TGCGCCAGCAGAGCTAGCGGGAGCTACGAGCAGTACTTC
CDR3 protein: CASRASGSYEQYF

clone size: NA
D gene: NA
V gene: TRBV14
J gene: TRBJ2-5
CDR3 DNA: TGTGCCAGCAGCCAACCCGGAAACCTGGGCGAGACCCAGTACTTC
CDR3 protein: CASSQPGNLGETQYF

clone size: NA
D gene: TRBD1
V gene: TRBV19
J gene: TRBJ2-7
CDR3 DNA: TGTGCCAGCAATCCGGGACAGGGACTCTACGAGCAGTACTTC
CDR3 protein: CASNPGQGLYEQYF

clone size: NA
D gene: NA
V gene: TRBV7-2
J gene: TRBJ2-5
CDR3 DNA: TGTGCCAGCACCTCCGGGTTGAGCGGCCAAGAGACCCAGTACTTC
CDR3 protein: CASTSGLSGQETQYF

clone size: NA
D gene: NA
V gene: TRBV4-1
J gene: TRBJ2-7
CDR3 DNA: TGCGCCAGCAGTCCAGACAGACCCAACTTCTTCGAGCAGTACTTC
CDR3 protein: CASSPDRPNFFEQYF

clone size: NA
D gene: TRBD1
V gene: TRBV6-1
J gene: TRBJ2-7
CDR3 DNA: TGTGCCAGCAGTTTACAGGGACAGGCCTACGAGCAGTACTTC
CDR3 protein: CASSLQGQAYEQYF

clone size: NA
D gene: TRBD1
V gene: TRBV7-7
J gene: TRBJ2-5
CDR3 DNA: TGTGCCAGCACCGACCCAGGGGGAGAAGAGACCCAGTACTTC
CDR3 protein: CASTDPGGEETQYF

clone size: NA
D gene: TRBD1
V gene: TRBV25-1
J gene: TRBJ1-1
CDR3 DNA: TGTGCCACGAAAGACAGGGGGCGAGGAGTCACTGAAGCTTTCTTT
CDR3 protein: CATKDRGRGVTEAFF

clone size: NA
D gene: NA
V gene: TRBV6-5
J gene: TRBJ2-3
CDR3 DNA: TGTGCCAGCAGAAGGGGGGGCCGCACAGATACGCAGTATTTT
CDR3 protein: CASRRGGRTDTQYF

clone size: NA
D gene: NA
V gene: TRBV15
J gene: TRBJ2-2
CDR3 DNA: TGTGCCACCAGCAGAGATCGGACCGGGGAGCTGTTTTTT
CDR3 protein: CATSRDRTGELFF

clone size: NA
D gene: NA
V gene: TRBV11-2
J gene: TRBJ1-1
CDR3 DNA: TGTGCCAGCAGCTTAGAACTCGGGACATCATCCAAAGCTTTCTTT
CDR3 protein: CASSLELGTSSKAFF

clone size: once
D gene: TRBD1
V gene: TRBV5-1
J gene: TRBJ2-7
CDR3 DNA: TGCGCCAGCAGCTGGATCACTCAGGGGGATGGATACGAGCAGTACTTC
CDR3 protein: CASSWITQGDGYEQYF

clone size: NA
D gene: NA
V gene: TRBV18
J gene: TRBJ1-1
CDR3 DNA: TGTGCCAGCTCACCACCCCGGGGAGGTATGAACACTGAAGCTTTCTTT
CDR3 protein: CASSPPRGGMNTEAFF

clone size: NA
D gene: TRBD2
V gene: TRBV13
J gene: TRBJ2-7
CDR3 DNA: TGTGCCAGCAGCTTAAAGGCGGCGGGGGGTCAAGAGCAGTACTTC
CDR3 protein: CASSLKAAGGQEQYF

clone size: NA
D gene: NA
V gene: TRBV2
J gene: TRBJ1-5
CDR3 DNA: TGTGCCAGCAGTGAGTTAAATAGCAATCAGCCCCAGCATTTT
CDR3 protein: CASSELNSNQPQHF

clone size: NA
D gene: NA
V gene: TRBV27
J gene: TRBJ1-4
CDR3 DNA: TGTGCCAGCAGTTTCGGGGGAACGCTGTTTTTT
CDR3 protein: CASSFGGTLFF

clone size: NA
D gene: NA
V gene: TRBV5-4
J gene: TRBJ1-2
CDR3 DNA: TGTGCCAGCAGCCCCGGGGGAAGTTCAGGGGAGGGTAACTATGGCTATACCTTC
CDR3 protein: CASSPGGSSGEGNYGYTF

clone size: NA
D gene: TRBD1
V gene: TRBV28
J gene: TRBJ2-7
CDR3 DNA: TGTGCCAGCAGTGGGGCCGGGACAGAACCTTCCTACGAGCAGTACTTC
CDR3 protein: CASSGAGTEPSYEQYF

clone size: NA
D gene: NA
V gene: TRBV9
J gene: TRBJ1-1
CDR3 DNA: TGTGCCAGCAGCGTAGAGGAGGGAGGGGGCACTGAAGCTTTCTTT
CDR3 protein: CASSVEEGGGTEAFF

clone size: NA
D gene: TRBD1
V gene: TRBV2
J gene: TRBJ2-2
CDR3 DNA: TGTGCCAGCAGGCGACAGGGGTGGACCGGGGAGCTGTTTTTT
CDR3 protein: CASRRQGWTGELFF

clone size: NA
D gene: NA
V gene: TRBV2
J gene: TRBJ2-7
CDR3 DNA: TGTGCCAGCAGTGCGCGTTACGAGCAGTACTTC
CDR3 protein: CASSARYEQYF

clone size: NA
D gene: NA
V gene: TRBV7-6
J gene: TRBJ1-4
CDR3 DNA: TGTGCCAGCAGCTTAGAGTGGGCAGCTGCTAATGAAAAACTGTTTTTT
CDR3 protein: CASSLEWAAANEKLFF

clone size: once
D gene: NA
V gene: TRBV18
J gene: TRBJ1-3
CDR3 DNA: TGTGCCAGCTCACCGGAGGAATTGGGAAACACCATATATTTT
CDR3 protein: CASSPEELGNTIYF

clone size: NA
D gene: TRBD2
V gene: TRBV2
J gene: TRBJ2-1
CDR3 DNA: TGTGCCAGCAGTGATCGTAATATTGGTCTAGCGGGAGGCCGGTACAATGAGCAGTTCTTC
CDR3 protein: CASSDRNIGLAGGRYNEQFF

clone size: NA
D gene: NA
V gene: TRBV21-1
J gene: TRBJ1-1
CDR3 DNA: TGTGCCAGCAGCAATGGCGGGGGGCTAACCACTGAAGCTTTCTTT
CDR3 protein: CASSNGGGLTTEAFF

clone size: few
D gene: TRBD2
V gene: TRBV27
J gene: TRBJ2-1
CDR3 DNA: TGTGCCAGCAGTTTCTTAGCGGGGCCTTACAATGAGCAGTTCTTC
CDR3 protein: CASSFLAGPYNEQFF

clone size: NA
D gene: NA
V gene: TRBV2
J gene: TRBJ2-7
CDR3 DNA: TGTGCCAGCACGGTCAGGGGCTACGAGCAGTACTTC
CDR3 protein: CASTVRGYEQYF

clone size: NA
D gene: NA
V gene: TRBV27
J gene: TRBJ2-7
CDR3 DNA: TGTGCCACTCCCTGGAGCGAATCCTACGAGCAGTACTTC
CDR3 protein: CATPWSESYEQYF

clone size: NA
D gene: NA
V gene: TRBV15
J gene: TRBJ1-1
CDR3 DNA: TGTGCCACCAGCAGCCCACAGGGCACTGAAGCTTTCTTT
CDR3 protein: CATSSPQGTEAFF

clone size: NA
D gene: TRBD1
V gene: TRBV7-9
J gene: TRBJ1-5
CDR3 DNA: TGTGCCAGCAGCCGACAGGGATACAATCAGCCCCAGCATTTT
CDR3 protein: CASSRQGYNQPQHF

clone size: NA
D gene: NA
V gene: TRBV9
J gene: TRBJ1-1
CDR3 DNA: TGTGCCAGCAGCGTAGGGCCCCTCACTGAAGCTTTCTTT
CDR3 protein: CASSVGPLTEAFF

clone size: NA
D gene: TRBD1
V gene: TRBV6-5
J gene: TRBJ2-7
CDR3 DNA: TGTGCCAGCAGTTACGGCAGGGGGACCTACGAGCAGTACTTC
CDR3 protein: CASSYGRGTYEQYF

clone size: NA
D gene: NA
V gene: TRBV7-9
J gene: TRBJ2-1
CDR3 DNA: TGTGCCAGCAGCCACGGCGGTGAGCAGTTCTTC
CDR3 protein: CASSHGGEQFF

clone size: NA
D gene: TRBD1
V gene: TRBV5-1
J gene: TRBJ2-5
CDR3 DNA: TGCGCCAGCGGAGGACAGGGGGCCGGAGAGACCCAGTACTTC
CDR3 protein: CASGGQGAGETQYF

clone size: NA
D gene: NA
V gene: TRBV30
J gene: TRBJ2-2
CDR3 DNA: TGTGCCTGGAGTGTACGAGTCACCGGGGAGCTGTTTTTT
CDR3 protein: CAWSVRVTGELFF

clone size: few
D gene: NA
V gene: TRBV7-9
J gene: TRBJ1-1
CDR3 DNA: TGTGCCAGCAGCTCCCAAATCCAGGGCGAGACTGAAGCTTTCTTT
CDR3 protein: CASSSQIQGETEAFF

clone size: once
D gene: NA
V gene: TRBV19
J gene: TRBJ1-5
CDR3 DNA: TGTGCCAGTAGCCGAACAGGTGATAGCAATCAGCCCCAGCATTTT
CDR3 protein: CASSRTGDSNQPQHF

clone size: NA
D gene: TRBD1
V gene: TRBV30
J gene: TRBJ1-6
CDR3 DNA: TGTGCCTGGAGGGGGACAGGGCTGGCACCCCTCCACTTT
CDR3 protein: CAWRGTGLAPLHF

clone size: NA
D gene: NA
V gene: TRBV7-8
J gene: TRBJ1-5
CDR3 DNA: TGTGCCAGCAGCTCCCTATCCCCTAATCAGCCCCAGCATTTT
CDR3 protein: CASSSLSPNQPQHF

clone size: NA
D gene: NA
V gene: TRBV27
J gene: TRBJ2-1
CDR3 DNA: TGTGCCAGCAAACTAGCACCCCTGGGTAATGAGCAGTTCTTC
CDR3 protein: CASKLAPLGNEQFF

clone size: NA
D gene: TRBD2
V gene: TRBV6-5
J gene: TRBJ2-2
CDR3 DNA: TGTGCCAGCAGGCCGGGACTAGTTCGAACCGGGGAGCTGTTTTTT
CDR3 protein: CASRPGLVRTGELFF